Given below is one TCR beta chain in context. This entry is derived from a study of shared clonotypes between healthy human individuals. Positive CCR7 selection of CD45RO-negative cells yielded the naive CD8 cells, and terminally differentiated effector memory CD45RA+ cells were excluded. The CDR3 spans 18 residues. V was pared by 4 bases and J by 1 base, with 23 bases between. Germline V CDR1 and CDR2: SGDLS, YYNGEE. Sequenced by immunoSEQ multiplex PCR; TCRdb stores in-frame clones only, minus some. Of some 2.1 million clones in the sample, just over 90% were seen once. The V gene is TRBV9, the J gene TRBJ1-2; possible D gene TRBD1, 6 bases. This TCR was recovered from a man aged 18 to 30 in good health. Some clones in this sample may be carry-over from other donors' samples. The sample consisted of naive CD8+ T cells from PBMCs. This chain's CDR3 is CASSLQGGPGDFNYGYTF. CDR3 DNA: TGTGCCAGCAGCCTACAAGGGGGTCCAGGGGACTTTAACTATGGCTACACCTTC. The full variable domain, with the rest looked up from reference TRBV9 and TRBJ1-2, is DSGVTQTPKHLITATGQRVTLRCSPRSGDLSVYWYQQSLDQGLQFLIQYYNGEERAKGNILERFSAQQFPDLHSELNLSSLELGDSALYFCASSLQGGPGDFNYGYTFGSGTRLTVV.